This TCR beta chain was recovered during a study of T cell repertoires in cytomegalovirus infection. Turning to the study itself: CMV epitopes used comprised recently identified HLA-C-restricted ones and well-studied HLA-B-restricted ones. Public TCR beta signatures were indicative of both CMV infection and a matching HLA type.

MiXCR, run by TCRdb on the reads, gives a single entry per CDR3 protein. The data show 650,000 to 900,000 distinct CDR3 sequences, roughly 28% seen once. This clonotype was counted a few times. The antigen remains unidentified. Germline CDR1 and CDR2: MNHNS and SASEGT. The CDR3 is 14 amino acids. V was cut by 8 bases and J by 1 base, with 14 bases left in between. General study findings and limits: Across the ex vivo response, the dominant clonotypes were HLA-C-restricted CMV-specific TCR beta clonotypes. Identification of carriers of CMV plus the relevant HLA was achieved through cumulative public TCR beta family frequency.

This chain uses TRBV6-1 with TRBJ1-1; a possible D gene is TRBD1 (5 bases). The TCR originated in a human donor in good health (CMV status not recorded). Some clones in this sample may be carry-over from other donors' samples. This sample comprised cultured CD8+ T cells from PBMCs, obtained from culture after CMV antigen stimulation. The CDR3 reads CASGEGPANTEAFF. Here the CDR3 DNA reads TGTGCCAGCGGGGAGGGGCCAGCGAACACTGAAGCTTTCTTT.